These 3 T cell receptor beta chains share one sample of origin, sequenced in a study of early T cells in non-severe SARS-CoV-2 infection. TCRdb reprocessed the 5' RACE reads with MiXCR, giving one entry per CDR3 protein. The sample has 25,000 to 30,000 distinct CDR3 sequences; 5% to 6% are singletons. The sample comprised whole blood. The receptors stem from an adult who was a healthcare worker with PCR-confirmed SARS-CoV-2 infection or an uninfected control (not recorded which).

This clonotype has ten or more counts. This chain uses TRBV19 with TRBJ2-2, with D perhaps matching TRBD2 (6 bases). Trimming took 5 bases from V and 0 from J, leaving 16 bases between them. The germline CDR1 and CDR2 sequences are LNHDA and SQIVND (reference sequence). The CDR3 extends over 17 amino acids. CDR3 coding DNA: TGTGCCAGTAGTTACGGGACCGGGACTGCGAACACCGGGGAGCTGTTTTTT. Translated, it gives CASSYGTGTANTGELFF. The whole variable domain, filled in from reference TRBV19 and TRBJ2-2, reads DGGITQSPKYLFRKEGQNVTLSCEQNLNHDAMYWYRQDPGQGLRLIYYSQIVNDFQKGDIAEGYSVSREKKESFPLTVTSAQKNPTAFYLCASSYGTGTANTGELFFGEGSRLTVL.

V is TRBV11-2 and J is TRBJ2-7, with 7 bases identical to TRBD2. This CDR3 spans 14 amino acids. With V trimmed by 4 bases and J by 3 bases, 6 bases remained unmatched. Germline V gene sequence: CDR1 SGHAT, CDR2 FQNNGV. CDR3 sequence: CASSSGEGGYEQYF. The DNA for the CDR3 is TGTGCCAGCAGCTCCGGGGAGGGAGGCTACGAGCAGTACTTC. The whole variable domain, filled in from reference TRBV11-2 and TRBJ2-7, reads EAGVAQSPRYKIIEKRQSVAFWCNPISGHATLYWYQQILGQGPKLLIQFQNNGVVDDSQLPKDRFSAERLKGVDSTLKIQPAKLEDSAVYLCASSSGEGGYEQYFGPGTRLTVT.

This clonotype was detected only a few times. The CDR3 region is CASSTQASTNTGELFF. Written as DNA, the CDR3 is TGTGCCAGTAGCACACAGGCCAGCACGAACACCGGGGAGCTGTTTTTT. The rearrangement uses TRBV19 and TRBJ2-2, with D maybe TRBD1 (5 bases). V lost 6 bases to trimming and J lost 0 bases, with 14 bases between them. The germline gives CDR1 LNHDA, CDR2 SQIVND (reference sequence). The CDR3 extends over 16 amino acids.